These 27 T cell receptor beta chains share one sample of origin, sequenced in a study. TCRdb fed the 5' RACE reads into MiXCR, producing one record per CDR3 protein. Of some 60,000 distinct CDR3 sequences detected, nearly 30% appear once; the ten largest clones hold 2.3%. Input material: tumor-infiltrating naive CD4+ T cells sorted from the breast tumor. The sample's subset: naive CD4+ T cells, CD4+CD45RA+CD25-. The origin of the receptors is a female donor with breast cancer.

This clonotype was counted a few times. The chain joins TRBV4-2 to TRBJ2-7; 9 bases match TRBD1. V lost 5 bases and J lost 3; bases outside the gene matches: 2. Germline assignment: CDR1 LGHNA and CDR2 YNFKEQ. This CDR3 is built from 13 residues. The CDR3 is CASSRGQGYEQYF. CDR3 bases: TGTGCCAGCAGCAGGGGACAGGGCTACGAGCAGTACTTC.

The CDR3 DNA is TGTGCCAGCAGCGACACATCCAAAAACATTCAGTACTTC. Translation gives CASSDTSKNIQYF. The chain carries TRBV6-5 and TRBJ2-4; D is uncertain. The CDR3 covers 13 residues. The germline V gene encodes CDR1 MNHEY and CDR2 SVGAGI. V was pared by 6 bases and J by 2 bases, with 8 bases between.

The rearrangement joins TRBV28 to TRBJ1-5; D is unresolved. The V end lost 3 bases, the J end lost 9 bases, and 9 bases lay between the germline ends. The V gene's germline CDR1 is MDHEN and CDR2 SYDVKM. The CDR3 has 12 residues. This chain's CDR3 is CASSFRARPQHF. The CDR3 DNA follows: TGTGCCAGCAGTTTCCGGGCCCGGCCCCAGCATTTT.

This clonotype was detected a few times. This chain uses TRBV6-1 with TRBJ1-1; D not certain. Germline V gene data show CDR1 as MNHNS and CDR2 as SASEGT. The CDR3 totals 11 residues. V dropped 6 bases and J dropped 1 base, with 3 bases sitting between them. The CDR3 loop reads CASRANTEAFF. The CDR3 nucleotides read TGTGCCAGCAGGGCGAACACTGAAGCTTTCTTT.

V and J are TRBV12-3 or TRBV12-4 and TRBJ2-2; TRBD2 matches 11 bases. CDR3 length: 14 amino acids. The CDR3, as DNA: TGTGCTACAGGGCTAGCGGGAGGAGCCGGGGAGCTGTTTTTT. It translates to CATGLAGGAGELFF.

In this sample, this clonotype turned up many times. The chain recombines TRBV7-3 with TRBJ1-1; TRBD1 might be the D (5 bases). Trimming took 5 bases from V and 0 from J, leaving 13 bases between them. Germline V gives CDR1 SGHTA, CDR2 FQGTGA. This CDR3 is 15 amino acids long. For the CDR3, the DNA is TGTGCCAGCAGCCTATTCAGGGCCATGAACACTGAAGCTTTCTTT. Amino acids: CASSLFRAMNTEAFF. The entire variable domain, with the rest obtained from reference TRBV7-3 and TRBJ1-1, is as follows: GAGVSQTPSNKVTEKGKYVELRCDPISGHTALYWYRQSLGQGPEFLIYFQGTGAADDSGLPNDRFFAVRPEGSVSTLKIQRTERGDSAVYLCASSLFRAMNTEAFFGQGTRLTVV.

The V gene is TRBV3-1, the J gene TRBJ2-1, with TRBD2 matching 12 bases. CDR1 LGHDT and CDR2 YNNKEL come from the germline V gene (reference sequence). The V and J ends lost 6 bases and 1 base, in that order; junction bases with no gene match: 7. The CDR3 consists of 17 residues. CDR3 residues: CASSSSGGAGSYNEQFF. The CDR3 bases are TGTGCCAGCAGTTCTAGCGGGGGGGCGGGGTCCTACAATGAGCAGTTCTTC.

This clonotype was picked up many times. The chain links TRBV29-1 to TRBJ1-2, with TRBD1 as a possible D gene (5 bases). CDR3 length equals 13 residues. The V end was cut by 3 bases, the J end by 4 bases, with 12 bases between. Germline CDR1 reads SQVTM; CDR2 reads ANQGSEA. The CDR3 reads CSVDRGPAYGYTF. The CDR3 bases are TGCAGCGTTGATCGGGGCCCTGCCTATGGCTACACCTTC.

This clonotype was seen at least ten times. The chain recombines TRBV20-1 with TRBJ1-2, with TRBD1 matching 10 bases. The CDR3 has 16 residues. CDR1 and CDR2 (germline): DFQATT, SNEGSKA (reference sequence). The junction had 14 bases not matched to a gene; V was cut back by 2 bases and J by 8 bases. The DNA for the CDR3 is TGCAGTGCTAGACCAAGACAGGGGGCAAGGAGTATAGGCTACACCTTC. It encodes CSARPRQGARSIGYTF.

V is TRBV15 and J is TRBJ1-1; D ambiguous. The V end lost 1 base, the J end lost 12 bases, and 12 bases lay between the germline ends. The CDR3 is 12 amino acids. Germline CDR1 LNHNV, CDR2 YYDKDF (reference sequence). The CDR3: CATSRGTERPFF. The DNA of the CDR3 is TGTGCCACCAGCAGAGGAACCGAGCGCCCTTTCTTT. The variable domain in full, with the rest retrieved from reference TRBV15 and TRBJ1-1, is DAMVIQNPRYQVTQFGKPVTLSCSQTLNHNVMYWYQQKSSQAPKLLFHYYDKDFNNEADTPDNFQSRRPNTSFCFLDIRSPGLGDTAMYLCATSRGTERPFFGQGTRLTVV.

This clonotype ranks as large. This chain connects TRBV4-1 to TRBJ1-3, with D hard to call. This CDR3 has 13 residues. V lost 0 bases, J lost 4 bases, and 4 bases lay in between. Germline values: CDR1 MGHRA, CDR2 YSYEKL. The CDR3 DNA reads as TGCGCCAGCAGCCAAGAGAGAGGAAACACCATATATTTT. Translation gives CASSQERGNTIYF.

This clonotype was seen more than once but under ten times. The CDR3 reads CASSGQGTIAKNIQYF. CDR3 coding DNA: TGTGCCAGCAGTGGTCAGGGGACGATAGCCAAAAACATTCAGTACTTC. This chain joins TRBV25-1 and TRBJ2-4, with D possibly being TRBD1 (6 bases). CDR3 length: 16 residues. In germline, CDR1 is MGHDK, CDR2 SYGVNS. The germline V and J ends were trimmed by 4 bases and 0 bases, with 13 bases remaining between them.

This CDR3 is CATGPGQESGYTF. CDR3 sequence (DNA): TGTGCCACTGGACCGGGACAGGAGAGTGGCTACACCTTC. This chain links TRBV7-8 with TRBJ1-2; 8 bases line up with TRBD1. The germline V gene has CDR1 SGHVS and CDR2 FQNEAQ. CDR3 length: 13 amino acids. Losses at the gene ends were 10 bases for V and 7 bases for J; bases not matched to a gene: 11.

The chain has TRBV15 and TRBJ2-1; 10 nucleotides match TRBD2. J lost 7 bases, V lost 5 bases, and 8 bases had no gene match. The CDR3 totals 15 residues. Germline CDR1 and CDR2: LNHNV and YYDKDF (reference sequence). The CDR3 DNA sequence: TGTGCCACCAGCGTCCTAGCGGGGGCCTTTAATGAGCAGTTCTTC. This codes for CATSVLAGAFNEQFF.

In its sample, this clonotype was seen a few times. The chain has TRBV3-1 and TRBJ2-7, with D unclear. Trimming shortened V by 6 bases and J by 3 bases, and 12 bases separated the two germline ends. CDR1 and CDR2 from the germline V gene are LGHDT and YNNKEL (reference sequence). The CDR3 has 13 residues. In DNA, the CDR3 is TGTGCCAGCAGTAAAGACGGATACTACGAGCAGTACTTC. Encoded protein: CASSKDGYYEQYF.

V is TRBV6-5 and J is TRBJ1-6; no firm D call. The CDR3 spans 12 residues. CDR1 is MNHEY and CDR2 is SVGAGI in the germline V gene. The V and J ends lost 2 bases and 7 bases respectively, with 3 bases between them. In DNA, the CDR3 is TGTGCCAGCAGTTACCAAAATTCACCCCTCCACTTT. Encoded protein: CASSYQNSPLHF.

On this clonotype itself: This may stem from a read error, because a much larger clone lies one nucleotide away. The chain employs TRBV5-1 and TRBJ2-3, with D possibly TRBD1 on 7 matching bases. The CDR3 contains 16 residues. Germline V gives CDR1 SGHRS, CDR2 YFSETQ. The CDR3, as DNA: TGCGCCAGCAGCCGACAGGGCAGAACTAGCACAGGTACGCAGTATTTT. This translates into CASSRQGRTSTGTQYF. Based on the CDR3 plus reference TRBV5-1 and TRBJ2-3, the full variable domain is KAGVTQTPRYLIKTRGQQVTLSCSPISGHRSVSWYQQTPGQGLQFLFEYFSETQRNKGNFPGRFSGRQFSNSRSEMNVSTLELGDSALYLCASSRQGRTSTGTQYFGPGTRLTVL.

This clonotype was counted ten times or more. The chain links TRBV10-2 to TRBJ2-3; no reliable D call. Between the trimmed V and J ends, which lost 4 bases and 3 bases, there was a span of 14 bases. The CDR3 totals 15 residues. Germline V gene sequence: CDR1 WSHSY, CDR2 SAAADI. CDR3 residues: CASSALQVGTDTQYF. For the CDR3, the DNA is TGCGCCAGCAGTGCGCTACAAGTGGGGACAGATACGCAGTATTTT.

The J gene is TRBJ2-3, the V gene TRBV10-3, with D tentatively TRBD1 or TRBD2 (6 bases each). The CDR3 covers 14 residues. Trimming stripped 6 bases from V and 2 bases from J, with 12 bases between. Looked up from germline, CDR1 is ENHRY and CDR2 is SYGVKD. CDR3 in amino acids: CAIRKGGDTDTQYF. The CDR3 nucleotides read TGTGCCATCAGGAAGGGGGGAGACACAGATACGCAGTATTTT.

This clonotype is labeled as medium-sized. The chain employs TRBV6-1 and TRBJ2-7; 8 bases map to TRBD1. Germline CDR1 is MNHNS and CDR2 is SASEGT. V dropped 5 bases and J dropped 3; count of bases not matched to a gene: 6. The CDR3 consists of 14 residues. This CDR3 reads CASSTTQGDYEQYF. The DNA of the CDR3 is TGTGCCAGCAGTACAACACAGGGGGACTACGAGCAGTACTTC.

This clonotype was found a few times. The rearrangement uses TRBV12-3 or TRBV12-4 and TRBJ1-3; no definite D call. V lost 2 bases, J lost 8 bases, and 10 bases lay in between. The CDR3 runs 13 residues. CDR3 sequence reads: CASSLSPGDTIYF. CDR3 DNA: TGTGCCAGCAGTTTAAGCCCCGGAGACACCATATATTTT.

The sample holds many counts of this clonotype. The chain carries TRBV5-1 and TRBJ1-1, with TRBD1 matching 8 bases. V dropped 4 bases and J dropped 6; count of bases not matched to a gene: 5. The germline gives CDR1 SGHRS, CDR2 YFSETQ. CDR3 size: 13 residues. The CDR3: CASSVGQGPEAFF. In nucleotides, the CDR3 is TGCGCCAGCAGCGTTGGACAGGGCCCTGAAGCTTTCTTT.

This clonotype was picked up many times. The rearrangement joins TRBV5-1 to TRBJ1-1; TRBD1 aligns across 9 bases. Trimming cost V 3 bases and J 4 bases; bases outside gene matches: 7. This CDR3 comprises 15 residues. Germline CDR1 and CDR2: SGHRS and YFSETQ. The CDR3 sequence: CASSYWDREATEAFF. CDR3 coding DNA: TGCGCCAGCAGCTACTGGGACAGGGAGGCCACTGAAGCTTTCTTT.

This clonotype was counted between two and nine times. The chain couples TRBV4-1 to TRBJ2-2; 8 bases line up with TRBD2. Germline CDR1 is MGHRA and CDR2 is YSYEKL. V shed 1 base, J shed 3 bases, and the junction held 4 bases outside the gene matches. The CDR3 runs to 16 residues. The CDR3 DNA sequence: TGCGCCAGCAGCCAAGTCCGACTAGCGCACACCGGGGAGCTGTTTTTT. It yields the protein CASSQVRLAHTGELFF.

J is TRBJ2-1 and V is TRBV7-7; possible D gene TRBD1, 5 bases. Trimming left V 5 bases short and J 3 bases short, with 8 bases between. The length of the CDR3 is 13 residues. Germline assignment: CDR1 SSHAT and CDR2 FNYEAQ (reference sequence). The CDR3: CASSVDSYNEQFF. The CDR3 DNA reads TGTGCCAGCAGCGTCGACAGCTACAATGAGCAGTTCTTC.

This sequence joins TRBV7-9 and TRBJ2-5, with D possibly being TRBD1 (6 bases). CDR3 length equals 13 residues. Per the germline V gene, CDR1 is SEHNR and CDR2 is FQNEAQ (reference sequence). V was pared by 5 bases and J by 5 bases, with 12 bases between. The DNA for the CDR3 is TGTGCCAGCAGCACCGGGCAGGGGGAGACCCAGTACTTC. This sequence encodes CASSTGQGETQYF.

A word on this clonotype: At one of its ends the junction is not consistent with the germline gene, which may arise from a read error. The chain carries TRBV12-3 or TRBV12-4 and TRBJ2-1; D possibly matches TRBD1 or TRBD2 (5 bases each). The length of the CDR3 is 16 residues. CDR3 protein: CASSPRERWGSNGQFF. DNA of the CDR3: TGTGCCAGCAGCCCCCGAGAGCGGTGGGGGTCCAATGGGCAGTTCTTC.